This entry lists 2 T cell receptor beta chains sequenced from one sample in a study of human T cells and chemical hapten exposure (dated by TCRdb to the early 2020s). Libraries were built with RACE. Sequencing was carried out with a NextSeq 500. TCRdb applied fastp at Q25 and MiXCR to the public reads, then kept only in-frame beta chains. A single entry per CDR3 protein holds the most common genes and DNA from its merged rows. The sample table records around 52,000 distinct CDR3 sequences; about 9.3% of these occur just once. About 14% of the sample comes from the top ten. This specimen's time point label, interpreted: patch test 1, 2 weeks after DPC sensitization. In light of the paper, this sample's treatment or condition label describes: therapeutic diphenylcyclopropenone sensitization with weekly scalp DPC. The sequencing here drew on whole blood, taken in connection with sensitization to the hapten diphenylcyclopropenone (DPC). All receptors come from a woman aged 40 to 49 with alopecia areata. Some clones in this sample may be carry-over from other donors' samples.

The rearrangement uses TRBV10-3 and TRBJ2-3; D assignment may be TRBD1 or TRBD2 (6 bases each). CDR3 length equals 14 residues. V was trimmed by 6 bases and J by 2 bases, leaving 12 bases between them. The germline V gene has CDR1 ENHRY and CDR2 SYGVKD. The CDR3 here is CAISLGGYTDTQYF. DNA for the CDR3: TGTGCCATCAGCCTGGGGGGCTACACAGATACGCAGTATTTT.

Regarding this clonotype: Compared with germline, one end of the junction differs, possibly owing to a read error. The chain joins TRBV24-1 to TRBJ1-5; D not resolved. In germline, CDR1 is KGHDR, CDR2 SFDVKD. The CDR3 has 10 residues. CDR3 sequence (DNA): TGTACCACTCCCGGGCAGCCCCAGCATTTT. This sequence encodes CTTPGQPQHF.